This T cell receptor beta chain was sequenced for a study of early T cells in non-severe SARS-CoV-2 infection. Broader study findings: Matching with VDJdb favored anti-spike CD8 responses (missing private and CD4 specificities).

Individual cDNA molecules received unique molecular identifiers during library preparation. TCRdb ran MiXCR on the 5' RACE reads and lists one entry per CDR3 protein. The sample records fewer than 70,000 distinct CDR3 sequences, 3.5% to 6% being singletons. This clonotype came up many times. The antigen is undetermined. CDR1 is DFQATT and CDR2 is SNEGSKA in the germline V gene (reference sequence). This CDR3 region has 14 residues. The trim removed 6 bases at V and 1 base at J, leaving 6 bases unmatched. The chain links TRBV20-1 to TRBJ1-5; 7 bases map to TRBD1. Sequenced material: whole blood, taken at baseline. The sequence was collected from an adult who was a healthcare worker with PCR-confirmed SARS-CoV-2 infection or an uninfected control (not recorded which). The donor label of this sample is uncertain. The CDR3 region has the DNA TGCAGTGCCGTCGCGACAGGGAGCAATCAGCCCCAGCATTTT. This codes for CSAVATGSNQPQHF.